The clone carrying this TCR beta chain was seen a few times. The entry originates in a study of beta chain features in type 1 diabetes. Study background: Healthy donors and patients had similar age, gender and cell yields.

CDR1 and CDR2 from the germline V gene are SGHTA and FQGNSA. Losses at the gene ends were 2 bases for V and 9 bases for J; bases not matched to a gene: 5. This CDR3 is 15 amino acids long. Expressed TCRB transcripts were sequenced because the isolated RNA had all been reverse transcribed beforehand. Profiling relied on immunoSEQ multiplex PCR, and the TCRdb table lists in-frame clones only, not all of them. The data hold 150,000 or so clones, with roughly 50% observed a single time. The sequence was obtained from a man in his late teens or twenties in good health. The chain has TRBV7-2 and TRBJ2-1, with 12 positions matching TRBD2. The specimen sequenced was Tregs from blood. CDR3 in amino acids: CASSLPGLAGTEQFF. In DNA form, the CDR3 reads TGTGCCAGCAGCTTACCCGGACTAGCGGGAACTGAGCAGTTCTTC.